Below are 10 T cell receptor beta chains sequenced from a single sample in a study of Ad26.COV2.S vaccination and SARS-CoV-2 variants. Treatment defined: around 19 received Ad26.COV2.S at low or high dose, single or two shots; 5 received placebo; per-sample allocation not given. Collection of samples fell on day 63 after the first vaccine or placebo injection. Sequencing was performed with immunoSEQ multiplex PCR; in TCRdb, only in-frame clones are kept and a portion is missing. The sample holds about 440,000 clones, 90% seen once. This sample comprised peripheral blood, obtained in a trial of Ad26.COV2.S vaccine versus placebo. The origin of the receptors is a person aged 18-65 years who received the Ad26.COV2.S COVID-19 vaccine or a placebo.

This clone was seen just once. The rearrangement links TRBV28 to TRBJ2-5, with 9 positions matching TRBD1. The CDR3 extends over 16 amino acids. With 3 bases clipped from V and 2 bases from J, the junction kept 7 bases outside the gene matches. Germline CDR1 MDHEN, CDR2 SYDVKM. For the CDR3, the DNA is TGTGCCAGCAGTTTCCTTAAGGACAGGGGACAAGAGACCCAGTACTTC. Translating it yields CASSFLKDRGQETQYF.

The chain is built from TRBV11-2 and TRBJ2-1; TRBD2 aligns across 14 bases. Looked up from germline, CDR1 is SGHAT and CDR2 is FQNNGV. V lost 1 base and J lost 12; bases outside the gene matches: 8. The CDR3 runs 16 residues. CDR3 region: CASSLVSGLAGVLQFF. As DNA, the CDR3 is TGTGCCAGCAGCTTAGTATCGGGACTAGCGGGAGTACTGCAGTTCTTC.

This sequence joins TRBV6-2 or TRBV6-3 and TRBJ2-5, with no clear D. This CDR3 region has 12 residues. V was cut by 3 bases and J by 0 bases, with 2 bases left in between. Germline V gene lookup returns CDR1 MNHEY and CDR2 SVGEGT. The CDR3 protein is CASSYNQETQYF. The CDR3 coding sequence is TGTGCCAGCAGTTATAACCAAGAGACCCAGTACTTC.

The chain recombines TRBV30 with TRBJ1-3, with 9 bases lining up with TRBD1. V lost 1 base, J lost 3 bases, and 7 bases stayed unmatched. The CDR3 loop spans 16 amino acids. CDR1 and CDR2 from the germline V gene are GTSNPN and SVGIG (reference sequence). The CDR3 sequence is CAWSDETGGFGNTIYF. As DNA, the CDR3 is TGTGCCTGGAGTGACGAGACAGGGGGATTTGGAAACACCATATATTTT.

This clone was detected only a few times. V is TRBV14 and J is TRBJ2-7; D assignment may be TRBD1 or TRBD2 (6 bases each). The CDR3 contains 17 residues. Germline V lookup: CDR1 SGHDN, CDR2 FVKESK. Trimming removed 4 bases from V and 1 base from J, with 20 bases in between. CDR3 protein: CASSLLPGAGLSYEQYF. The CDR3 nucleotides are TGTGCCAGCAGCCTCCTCCCGGGGGCAGGGCTGTCCTACGAGCAGTACTTC.

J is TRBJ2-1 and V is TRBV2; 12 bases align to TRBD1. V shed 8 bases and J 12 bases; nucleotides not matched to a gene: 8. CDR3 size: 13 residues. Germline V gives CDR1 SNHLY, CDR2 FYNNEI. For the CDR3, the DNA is TGTGCCAGCGCGGGACAGGGGGCCTTTGTGCAGTTCTTC. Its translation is CASAGQGAFVQFF.

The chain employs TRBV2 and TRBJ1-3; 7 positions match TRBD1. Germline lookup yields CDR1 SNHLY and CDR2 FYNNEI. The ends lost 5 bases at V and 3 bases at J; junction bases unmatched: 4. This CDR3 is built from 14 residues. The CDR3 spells CASSSGTVGNTIYF. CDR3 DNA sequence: TGTGCCAGCAGTTCCGGGACAGTTGGAAACACCATATATTTT.

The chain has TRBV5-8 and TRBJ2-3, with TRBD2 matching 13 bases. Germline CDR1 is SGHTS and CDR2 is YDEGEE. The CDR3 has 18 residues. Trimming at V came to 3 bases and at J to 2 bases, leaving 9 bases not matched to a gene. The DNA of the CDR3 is TGTGCCAGCAGCTCCGGACTAGCGGGGGAGCCACTCACAGATACGCAGTATTTT. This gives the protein CASSSGLAGEPLTDTQYF. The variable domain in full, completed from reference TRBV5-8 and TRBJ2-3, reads EAGVTQSPTHLIKTRGQQATLRCSPISGHTSVYWYQQALGLGLQFLLWYDEGEERNRGNFPPRFSGRQFPNYSSELNVNALELEDSALYLCASSSGLAGEPLTDTQYFGPGTRLTVL.

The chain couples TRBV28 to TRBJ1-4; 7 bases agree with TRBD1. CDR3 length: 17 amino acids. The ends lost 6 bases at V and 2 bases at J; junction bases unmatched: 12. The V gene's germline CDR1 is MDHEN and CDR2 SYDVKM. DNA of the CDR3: TGTGCCAGCAGCCCCGAAGGGGGCGGTGGTACTAATGAAAAACTGTTTTTT. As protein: CASSPEGGGGTNEKLFF.

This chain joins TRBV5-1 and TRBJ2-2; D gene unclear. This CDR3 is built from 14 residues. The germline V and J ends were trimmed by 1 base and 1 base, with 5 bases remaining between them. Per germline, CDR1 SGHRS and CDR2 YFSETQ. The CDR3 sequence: CASSLLGNTGELFF. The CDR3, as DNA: TGCGCCAGCAGCTTGTTAGGGAACACCGGGGAGCTGTTTTTT.